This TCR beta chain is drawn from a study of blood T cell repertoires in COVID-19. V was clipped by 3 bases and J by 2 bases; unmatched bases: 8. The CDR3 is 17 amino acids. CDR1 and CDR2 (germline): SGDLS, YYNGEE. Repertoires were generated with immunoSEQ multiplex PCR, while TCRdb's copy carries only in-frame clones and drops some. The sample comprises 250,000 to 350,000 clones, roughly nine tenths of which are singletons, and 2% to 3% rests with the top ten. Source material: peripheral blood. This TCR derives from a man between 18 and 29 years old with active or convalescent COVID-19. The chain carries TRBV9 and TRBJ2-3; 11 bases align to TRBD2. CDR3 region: CASSAGRLAGTTDTQYF. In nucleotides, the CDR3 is TGTGCCAGCAGCGCTGGTCGACTAGCGGGAACCACAGATACGCAGTATTTT.